This T cell receptor beta chain emerged from a study of identical twins. Findings of the study overall: Within cord blood, abundant beta clonotypes carried fewer insertions, but memory repertoires showed no such trend.

CDR1 and CDR2 (germline): MDHEN, SYDVKM. The CDR3 has 15 residues. Trimming at V came to 5 bases and at J to 6 bases, leaving 12 bases not matched to a gene. From the 5' RACE reads, TCRdb called clonotypes with MiXCR, one entry per CDR3 protein. Found here are 200,000 to 300,000 distinct CDR3 sequences, roughly 7% of them singletons; the top ten hold around 3.4%. Only a few counts were recorded for this clonotype. The antigen is not known. This sample also belongs to another study, concerning yellow fever vaccine responses in identical twins.

This rearrangement joins TRBV28 to TRBJ1-2, with 7 nucleotides matching TRBD1. The source is a woman aged 18-35 years in good health. The specimen was memory (CD45RO+) T cells sorted from blood. The CDR3 coding sequence is TGTGCCAGCAGTCCGACCGACAGGGTGGGGCATGGCTACACCTTC. Amino acids: CASSPTDRVGHGYTF.